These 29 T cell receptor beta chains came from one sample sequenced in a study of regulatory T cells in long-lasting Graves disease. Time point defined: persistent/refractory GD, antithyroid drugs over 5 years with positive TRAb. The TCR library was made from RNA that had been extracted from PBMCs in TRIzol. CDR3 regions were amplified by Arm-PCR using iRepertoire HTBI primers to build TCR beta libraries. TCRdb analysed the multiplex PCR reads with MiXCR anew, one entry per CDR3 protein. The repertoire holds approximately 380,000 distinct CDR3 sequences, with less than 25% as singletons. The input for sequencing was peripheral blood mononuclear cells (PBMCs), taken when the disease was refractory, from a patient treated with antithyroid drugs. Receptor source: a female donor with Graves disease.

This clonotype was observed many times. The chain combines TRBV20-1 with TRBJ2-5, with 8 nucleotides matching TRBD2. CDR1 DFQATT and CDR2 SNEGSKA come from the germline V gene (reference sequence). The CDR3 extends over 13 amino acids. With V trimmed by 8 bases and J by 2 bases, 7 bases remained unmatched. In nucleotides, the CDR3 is TGCAGTTCCAGCGGGAGAGTTCAAGAGACCCAGTACTTC. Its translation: CSSSGRVQETQYF.

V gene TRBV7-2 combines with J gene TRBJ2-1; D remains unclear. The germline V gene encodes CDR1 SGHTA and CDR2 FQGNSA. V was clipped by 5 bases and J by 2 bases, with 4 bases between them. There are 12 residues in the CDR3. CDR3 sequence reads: CASSPAYNEQFF. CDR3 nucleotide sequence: TGTGCCAGCAGCCCGGCCTACAATGAGCAGTTCTTC.

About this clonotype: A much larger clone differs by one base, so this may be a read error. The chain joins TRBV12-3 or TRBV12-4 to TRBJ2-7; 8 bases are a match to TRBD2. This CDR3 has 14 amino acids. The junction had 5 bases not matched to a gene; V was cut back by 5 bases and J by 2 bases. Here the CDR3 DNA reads TGTGCCAGCAGTGCCGGGACTAGAGCCTACGAGCAGTACTTC. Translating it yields CASSAGTRAYEQYF.

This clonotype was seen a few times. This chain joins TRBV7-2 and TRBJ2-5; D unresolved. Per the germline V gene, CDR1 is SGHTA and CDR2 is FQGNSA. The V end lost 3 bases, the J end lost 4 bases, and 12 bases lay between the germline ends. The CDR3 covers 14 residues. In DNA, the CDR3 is TGTGCCAGCAGCTTGTATCAAGGGATAGAGACCCAGTACTTC. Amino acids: CASSLYQGIETQYF. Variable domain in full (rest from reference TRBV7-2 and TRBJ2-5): GAGVSQSPSNKVTEKGKDVELRCDPISGHTALYWYRQSLGQGLEFLIYFQGNSAPDKSGLPSDRFSAERTGGSVSTLTIQRTQQEDSAVYLCASSLYQGIETQYFGPGTRLLVL.

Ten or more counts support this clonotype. The CDR3 DNA reads TGTGCCAGCAGCTATAGCGGGGGCGAAAAACTGTTTTTT. As protein: CASSYSGGEKLFF. V is TRBV7-2 and J is TRBJ1-4; a possible D gene is TRBD1 (6 bases). The CDR3 loop spans 13 amino acids. The germline V and J ends were trimmed by 4 bases and 8 bases, with 11 bases remaining between them. Germline CDR1 reads SGHTA; CDR2 reads FQGNSA.

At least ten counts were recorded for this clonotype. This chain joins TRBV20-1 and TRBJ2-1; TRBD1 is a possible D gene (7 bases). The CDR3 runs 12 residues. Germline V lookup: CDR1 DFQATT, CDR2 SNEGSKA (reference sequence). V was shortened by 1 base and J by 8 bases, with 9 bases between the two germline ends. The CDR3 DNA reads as TGCAGTGCTAGAGCCAGGGGGGATGAGCAGTTCTTC. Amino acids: CSARARGDEQFF.

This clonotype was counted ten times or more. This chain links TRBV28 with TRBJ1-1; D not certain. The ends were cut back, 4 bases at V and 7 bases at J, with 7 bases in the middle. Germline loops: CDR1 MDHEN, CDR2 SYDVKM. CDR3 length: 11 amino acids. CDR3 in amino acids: CASSSTVEAFF. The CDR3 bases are TGTGCCAGCAGTTCCACAGTTGAAGCTTTCTTT.

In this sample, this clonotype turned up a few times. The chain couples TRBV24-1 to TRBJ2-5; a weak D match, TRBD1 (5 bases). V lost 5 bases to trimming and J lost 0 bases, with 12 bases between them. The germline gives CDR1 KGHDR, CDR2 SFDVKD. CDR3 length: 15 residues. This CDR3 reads CATSGLDKYQETQYF. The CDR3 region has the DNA TGTGCCACCAGTGGACTGGACAAGTACCAAGAGACCCAGTACTTC.

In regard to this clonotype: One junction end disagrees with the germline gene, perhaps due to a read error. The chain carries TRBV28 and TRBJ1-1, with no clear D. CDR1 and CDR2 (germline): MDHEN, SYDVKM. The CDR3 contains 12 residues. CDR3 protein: CASSLGPTLVVF. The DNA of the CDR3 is TGTGCCAGCAGTTTAGGTCCGACCCTCGTCGTCTTT. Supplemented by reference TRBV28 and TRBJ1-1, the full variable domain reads DVKVTQSSRYLVKRTGEKVFLECVQDMDHENMFWYRQDPGLGLRLIYFSYDVKMKEKGDIPEGYSVSREKKERFSLILESASTNQTSMYLCASSLGPTLVVFGQGTRLTVV.

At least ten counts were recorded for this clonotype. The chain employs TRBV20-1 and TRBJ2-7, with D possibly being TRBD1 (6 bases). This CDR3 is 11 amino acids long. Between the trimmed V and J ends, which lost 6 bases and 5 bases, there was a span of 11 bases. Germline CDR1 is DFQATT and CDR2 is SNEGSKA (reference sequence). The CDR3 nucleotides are TGCAGTGCAGGGGACATGAACGAGCAGTACTTC. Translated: CSAGDMNEQYF.

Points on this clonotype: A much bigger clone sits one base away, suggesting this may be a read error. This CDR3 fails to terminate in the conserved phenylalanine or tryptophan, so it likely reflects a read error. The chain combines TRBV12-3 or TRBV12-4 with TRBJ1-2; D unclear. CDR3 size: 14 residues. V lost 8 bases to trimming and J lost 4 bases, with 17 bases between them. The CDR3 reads CASASRLVGYGYTS. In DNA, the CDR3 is TGTGCCAGCGCCTCGAGGTTGGTTGGCTATGGCTACACCTCC.

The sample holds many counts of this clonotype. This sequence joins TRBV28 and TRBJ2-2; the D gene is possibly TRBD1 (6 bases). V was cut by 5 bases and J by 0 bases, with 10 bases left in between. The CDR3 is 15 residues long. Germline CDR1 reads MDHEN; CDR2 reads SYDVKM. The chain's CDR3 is CASSPGQTNTGELFF. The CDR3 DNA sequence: TGTGCCAGCAGTCCCGGACAGACGAACACCGGGGAGCTGTTTTTT.

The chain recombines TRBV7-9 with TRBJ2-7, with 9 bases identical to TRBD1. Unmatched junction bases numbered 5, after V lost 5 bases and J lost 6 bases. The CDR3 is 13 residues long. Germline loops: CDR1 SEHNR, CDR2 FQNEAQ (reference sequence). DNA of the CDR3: TGTGCCAGCAGCGGGGACAGGGAAGGCGAGCAGTACTTC. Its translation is CASSGDREGEQYF.

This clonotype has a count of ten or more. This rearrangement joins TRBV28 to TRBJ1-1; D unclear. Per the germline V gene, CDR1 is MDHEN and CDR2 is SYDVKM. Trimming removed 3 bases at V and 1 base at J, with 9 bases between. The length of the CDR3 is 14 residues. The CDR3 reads CASSFPATNTEAFF. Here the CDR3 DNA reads TGTGCCAGCAGTTTCCCGGCTACGAACACTGAAGCTTTCTTT.

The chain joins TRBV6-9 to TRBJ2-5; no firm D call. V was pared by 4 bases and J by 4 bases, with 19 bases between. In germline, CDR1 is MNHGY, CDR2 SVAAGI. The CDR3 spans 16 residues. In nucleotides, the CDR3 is TGTGCCAGCAGTTTCGCCAAAAAGGGATGGCCAGAGACCCAGTACTTC. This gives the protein CASSFAKKGWPETQYF.

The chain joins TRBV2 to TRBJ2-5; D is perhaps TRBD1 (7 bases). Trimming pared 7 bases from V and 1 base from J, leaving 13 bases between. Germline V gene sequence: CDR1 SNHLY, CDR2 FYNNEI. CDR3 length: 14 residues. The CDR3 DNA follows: TGTGCCAGCATTTCCCAGGGGGGCCAAGAGACCCAGTACTTC. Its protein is CASISQGGQETQYF. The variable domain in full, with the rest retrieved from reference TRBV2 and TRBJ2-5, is EPEVTQTPSHQVTQMGQEVILRCVPISNHLYFYWYRQILGQKVEFLVSFYNNEISEKSEIFDDQFSVERPDGSNFTLKIRSTKLEDSAMYFCASISQGGQETQYFGPGTRLLVL.

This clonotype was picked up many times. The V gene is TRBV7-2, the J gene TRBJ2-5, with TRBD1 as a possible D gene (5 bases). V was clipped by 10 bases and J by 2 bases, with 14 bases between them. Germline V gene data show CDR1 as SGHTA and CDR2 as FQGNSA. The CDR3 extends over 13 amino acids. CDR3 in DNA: TGTGCCACCTCCCGGACACCTCAAGAGACCCAGTACTTC. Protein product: CATSRTPQETQYF.

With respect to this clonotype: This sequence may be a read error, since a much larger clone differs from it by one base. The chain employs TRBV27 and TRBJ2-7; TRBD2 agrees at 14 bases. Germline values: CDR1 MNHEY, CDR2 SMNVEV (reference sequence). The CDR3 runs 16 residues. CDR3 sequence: CASSPGLAGGSCEQYF. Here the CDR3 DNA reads TGTGCCAGCAGTCCAGGACTAGCGGGAGGTTCCTGCGAGCAGTACTTC.

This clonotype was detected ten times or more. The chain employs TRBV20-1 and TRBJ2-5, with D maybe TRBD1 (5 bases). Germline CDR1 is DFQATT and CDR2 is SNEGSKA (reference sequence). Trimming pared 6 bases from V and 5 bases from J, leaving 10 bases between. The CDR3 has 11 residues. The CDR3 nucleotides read TGCAGTGCAGCCCACAGGGAGACCCAGTACTTC. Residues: CSAAHRETQYF.

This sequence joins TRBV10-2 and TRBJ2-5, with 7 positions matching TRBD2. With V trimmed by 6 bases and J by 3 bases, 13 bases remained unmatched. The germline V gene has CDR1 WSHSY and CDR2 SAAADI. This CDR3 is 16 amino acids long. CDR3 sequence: CASRMGEGRIKETQYF. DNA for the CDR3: TGCGCCAGCAGGATGGGGGAGGGGCGGATTAAAGAGACCCAGTACTTC.

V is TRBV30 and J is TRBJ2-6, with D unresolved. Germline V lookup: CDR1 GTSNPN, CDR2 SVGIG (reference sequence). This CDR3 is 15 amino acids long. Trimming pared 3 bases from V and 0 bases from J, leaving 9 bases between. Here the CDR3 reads CAWSLGSSGANVLTF. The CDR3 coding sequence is TGTGCCTGGAGCCTAGGTAGCTCTGGGGCCAACGTCCTGACTTTC.

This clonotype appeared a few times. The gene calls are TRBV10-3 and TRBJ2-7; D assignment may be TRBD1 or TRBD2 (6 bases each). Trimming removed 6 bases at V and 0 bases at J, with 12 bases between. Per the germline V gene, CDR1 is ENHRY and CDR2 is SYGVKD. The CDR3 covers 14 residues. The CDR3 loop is CAIRRDTISYEQYF. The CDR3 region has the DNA TGTGCCATCAGGCGGGACACCATCTCCTACGAGCAGTACTTC.

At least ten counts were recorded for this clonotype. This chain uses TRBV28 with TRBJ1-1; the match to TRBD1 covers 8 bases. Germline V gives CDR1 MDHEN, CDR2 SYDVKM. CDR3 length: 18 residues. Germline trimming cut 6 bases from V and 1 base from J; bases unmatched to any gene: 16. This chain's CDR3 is CASRVGAAPGQANTEAFF. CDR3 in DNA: TGTGCCAGCAGGGTCGGAGCGGCCCCGGGACAGGCGAACACTGAAGCTTTCTTT.

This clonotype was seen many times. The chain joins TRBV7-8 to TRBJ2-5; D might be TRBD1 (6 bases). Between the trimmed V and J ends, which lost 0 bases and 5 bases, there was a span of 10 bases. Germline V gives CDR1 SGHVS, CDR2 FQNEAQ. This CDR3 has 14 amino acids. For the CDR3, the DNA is TGTGCCAGCAGCTTAGCGGAGGACAGTGAGACCCAGTACTTC. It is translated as CASSLAEDSETQYF.

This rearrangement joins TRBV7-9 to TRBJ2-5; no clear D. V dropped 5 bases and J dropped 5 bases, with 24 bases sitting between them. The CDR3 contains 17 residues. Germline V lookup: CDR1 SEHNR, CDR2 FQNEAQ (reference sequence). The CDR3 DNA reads TGTGCCAGCAGCCCACCGTATAGGGTCCCGGTTGTGGAGACCCAGTACTTC. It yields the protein CASSPPYRVPVVETQYF. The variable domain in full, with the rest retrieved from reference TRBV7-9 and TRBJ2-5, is DTGVSQNPRHKITKRGQNVTFRCDPISEHNRLYWYRQTLGQGPEFLTYFQNEAQLEKSRLLSDRFSAERPKGSFSTLEIQRTEQGDSAMYLCASSPPYRVPVVETQYFGPGTRLLVL.

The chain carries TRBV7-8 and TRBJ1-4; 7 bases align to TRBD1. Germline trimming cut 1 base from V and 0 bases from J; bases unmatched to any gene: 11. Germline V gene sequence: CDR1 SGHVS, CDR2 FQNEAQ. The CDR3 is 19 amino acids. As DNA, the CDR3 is TGTGCCAGCAGCTTAGGGGTGACAGGGTCGTCGGCAACTAATGAAAAACTGTTTTTT. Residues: CASSLGVTGSSATNEKLFF.

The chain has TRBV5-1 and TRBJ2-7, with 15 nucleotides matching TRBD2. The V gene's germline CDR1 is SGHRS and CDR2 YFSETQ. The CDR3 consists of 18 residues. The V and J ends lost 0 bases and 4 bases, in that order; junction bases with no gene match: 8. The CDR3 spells CASSLGGLAGGVSYEQYF. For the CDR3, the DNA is TGCGCCAGCAGCTTGGGGGGACTAGCGGGAGGAGTGAGTTACGAGCAGTACTTC.

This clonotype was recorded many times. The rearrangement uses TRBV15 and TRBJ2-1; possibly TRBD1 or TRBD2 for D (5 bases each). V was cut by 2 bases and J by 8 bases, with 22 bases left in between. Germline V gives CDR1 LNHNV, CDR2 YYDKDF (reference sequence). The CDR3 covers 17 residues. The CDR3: CATSRTQTGAAYDEQFF. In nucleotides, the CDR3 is TGTGCCACCAGCAGAACCCAGACCGGGGCCGCGTACGATGAGCAGTTCTTC.

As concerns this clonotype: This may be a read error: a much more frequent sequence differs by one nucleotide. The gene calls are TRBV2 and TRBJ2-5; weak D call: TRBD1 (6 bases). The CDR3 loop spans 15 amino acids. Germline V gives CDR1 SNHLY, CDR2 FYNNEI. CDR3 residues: CASSSRTARQEAQYF. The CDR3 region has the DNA TGTGCCAGCAGTTCCCGGACAGCCAGACAAGAGGCCCAGTACTTC. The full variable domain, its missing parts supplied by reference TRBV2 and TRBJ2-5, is EPEVTQTPSHQVTQMGQEVILRCVPISNHLYFYWYRQILGQKVEFLVSFYNNEISEKSEIFDDQFSVERPDGSNFTLKIRSTKLEDSAMYFCASSSRTARQEAQYFGPGTRLLVL.